The clone carrying this TCR beta chain has at least ten counts. The antigen remains unidentified. MiXCR, applied by TCRdb to the 5' RACE reads, yields one record per CDR3 protein. The sample consists of 200,000 to 250,000 distinct CDR3 sequences, roughly 7.1% of them appearing once. This sample is drawn from a study of identical twins. Study-wide results and limits: Within beta out-of-frame sequences, the excess sharing observed between twins was weaker.

There are 14 residues in the CDR3. With 10 bases removed from V and 6 bases from J, the gap between germline ends came to 19 bases. In addition, the sample was reused for a study of T cells expressing NK-cell markers.

This TCR came from a woman under 30 in good health. The V call is TRBV12-3 or TRBV12-4, the J call TRBJ2-1; D possibly corresponds to TRBD1 (5 bases). The sequenced sample was CD8+ T cells sorted from blood. In nucleotides, the CDR3 is TGTGCCAACAAGGGGTTGTCGATTGTCAATGAGCAGTTCTTC. Amino acid sequence: CANKGLSIVNEQFF.